This T cell receptor beta chain stems from a study of T-cell memory formation after mild COVID-19. The ends lost 8 bases at V and 3 bases at J; junction bases unmatched: 11. Germline CDR1 and CDR2: MDHEN and SYDVKM. The CDR3 totals 15 residues. TCRdb called the 5' RACE reads again in MiXCR, with one record for every CDR3 protein. Counted here are around 500,000 distinct CDR3 sequences, 15% to 20% occurring once; the ten biggest clones make up approximately 13%. Specimen: PBMCs or a T cell subset sorted from them (not recorded which). The chain links TRBV28 to TRBJ2-7, with 9 positions matching TRBD2. The origin of this receptor is an adult woman who had mild COVID-19 (a few samples of this study predate the infection). Cell type and time point are not known. The CDR3 region has the DNA TGTGCCAGCCTGGGTGAGGGTAGCGGGAGCTACGAGCAGTACTTC. It yields the protein CASLGEGSGSYEQYF.